This is a list of T cell receptor beta chains from one sample in a study of cytomegalovirus exposure and HLA in healthy donors. The data were produced by immunoSEQ multiplex PCR, yet TCRdb's version contains in-frame clones alone and is incomplete. The data show 100,000 to 150,000 clones, with about three quarters seen just once and around 3.6% held by the top ten. Sequenced: PBMCs. These receptors all come from a young man in good health and CMV-seronegative. The CDR3 runs from the conserved cysteine through the conserved F or W. D genes are given only for firm matches. Expanded clones get a size class; other rows say once, few or many, or leave the size out.

v_call	clone_size	j_call	d_call	cdr3_length	cdr3_nt	cdr3_aa
TRBV11-2	-	TRBJ1-2	TRBD1	16	TGTGCCGAAAAACCCTGGACAGGGTCTTATGATGGGGGCTACACCTTC	CAEKPWTGSYDGGYTF
TRBV28	-	TRBJ2-1	TRBD2	15	TGTGCCAGCAGTAAAAGCGGGACTTTCTACAATGAGCAGTTCTTC	CASSKSGTFYNEQFF
TRBV2	few	TRBJ1-2	-	14	TGTGCCAGCAGGGTCGATCACAGTAACTATGGCTACACCTTC	CASRVDHSNYGYTF
TRBV9	-	TRBJ2-2	-	16	TGTGCCAGCAGCGTAGCTGGGGGCGTGGGCACCGGGGAGCTGTTTTTT	CASSVAGGVGTGELFF
TRBV19	-	TRBJ1-1	TRBD1	13	TGTGCCGTAACGGACAGGGTTTACACTGAAGCTTTCTTT	CAVTDRVYTEAFF
TRBV7-2	-	TRBJ2-3	TRBD2	18	TGTGCCAGCAGCCTAAAGGGACTAGCGGGGGGCCAGACAGATACGCAGTATTTT	CASSLKGLAGGQTDTQYF
TRBV28	-	TRBJ1-5	TRBD1	15	TGTGCCAGCAGTGCCCGGGACAGCCGGTATCAGCCCCAGCATTTT	CASSARDSRYQPQHF
TRBV27	few	TRBJ1-1	-	15	TGTGCCAGCAGTTTAACCGGGGGTATGAACACTGAAGCTTTCTTT	CASSLTGGMNTEAFF
TRBV29-1	-	TRBJ2-3	-	14	TGCAGCGTGAGAGGAGGGCAGCTCACAGATACGCAGTATTTT	CSVRGGQLTDTQYF
TRBV6-5	-	TRBJ2-3	TRBD1	15	TGTGCCAGCAGTACGGACAGGGGGGCTCCAGATACGCAGTATTTT	CASSTDRGAPDTQYF
TRBV29-1	-	TRBJ2-7	-	11	TGCAGCGTTGATCCAGGGTACGAGCAGTACTTC	CSVDPGYEQYF
TRBV6-4	-	TRBJ1-1	-	15	TGTGCCAGCAGTGACTCCGCGGGGTCTATCACTGAAGCTTTCTTT	CASSDSAGSITEAFF
TRBV2	few	TRBJ2-5	TRBD2	14	TGTGCCAGCAGCGTCCTTGGGGGAGGGGAGACCCAGTACTTC	CASSVLGGGETQYF
TRBV28	-	TRBJ2-2	TRBD2	15	TGTGCCAGCAGTTTAGGCGGGAGAAGAACCGGGGAGCTGTTTTTT	CASSLGGRRTGELFF
TRBV5-1	-	TRBJ2-7	TRBD2	14	TGCGCCAGCAGCTCCGGGACTACACACTACGAGCAGTACTTC	CASSSGTTHYEQYF
TRBV10-3	-	TRBJ2-7	TRBD1	13	TGTGCCATCAAAGGACAGGGGGCGGGCGAGCAGTACTTC	CAIKGQGAGEQYF
TRBV5-4	-	TRBJ2-1	TRBD1	15	TGTGCCAGCAGCCTTAGCGGACAGGGTTACAATGAGCAGTTCTTC	CASSLSGQGYNEQFF
TRBV6-1	-	TRBJ1-6	-	14	TGTGCCAGCAGTAACAGATTATATAATTCACCCCTCCACTTT	CASSNRLYNSPLHF
TRBV9	-	TRBJ2-7	TRBD1	15	TGTGCCAGCAGCTATGCGGGACAGGGGGACTACGAGCAGTACTTC	CASSYAGQGDYEQYF
TRBV2	-	TRBJ2-5	-	11	TGTGCCAGCTCGGTAGAAGAGACCCAGTACTTC	CASSVEETQYF
TRBV6-4	-	TRBJ1-2	TRBD1	15	TGTGCCAGCAGTTTAGCAGGGGGCTCTACCTATGGCTACACCTTC	CASSLAGGSTYGYTF
TRBV28	few	TRBJ2-2	-	12	TGTGCCAGCAGCCGGGACACCGGGGAGCTGTTTTTT	CASSRDTGELFF